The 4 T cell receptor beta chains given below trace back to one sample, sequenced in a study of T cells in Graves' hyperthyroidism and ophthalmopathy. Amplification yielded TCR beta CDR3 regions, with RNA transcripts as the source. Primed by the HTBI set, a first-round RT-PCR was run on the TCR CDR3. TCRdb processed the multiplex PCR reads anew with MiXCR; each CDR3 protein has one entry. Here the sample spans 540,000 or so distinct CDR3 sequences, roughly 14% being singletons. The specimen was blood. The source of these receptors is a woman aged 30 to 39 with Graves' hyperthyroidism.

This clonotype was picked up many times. The CDR3 DNA is TGTGCCAGCAGCCCAGGTCCGGACGAGGAAAAACTGTTTTTT. This sequence encodes CASSPGPDEEKLFF. V usage is TRBV7-9 and J usage is TRBJ1-4; D call uncertain. Germline values: CDR1 SEHNR, CDR2 FQNEAQ (reference sequence). The CDR3 is 14 amino acids. The germline V and J ends were trimmed by 5 bases and 8 bases, with 15 bases remaining between them.

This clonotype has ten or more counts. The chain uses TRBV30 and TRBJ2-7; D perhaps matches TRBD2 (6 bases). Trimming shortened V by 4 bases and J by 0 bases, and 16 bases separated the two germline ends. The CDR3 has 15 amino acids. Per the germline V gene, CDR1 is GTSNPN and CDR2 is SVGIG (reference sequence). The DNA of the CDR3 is TGTGCCTGGACACCACTGGGGGAGGACTCCTACGAGCAGTACTTC. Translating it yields CAWTPLGEDSYEQYF.

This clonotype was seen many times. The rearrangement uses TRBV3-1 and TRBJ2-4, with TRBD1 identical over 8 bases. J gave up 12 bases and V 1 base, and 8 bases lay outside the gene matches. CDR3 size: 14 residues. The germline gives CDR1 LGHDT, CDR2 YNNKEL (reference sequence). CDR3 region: CASSQGTGTRNQYF. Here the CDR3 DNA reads TGTGCCAGCAGCCAAGGGACAGGGACACGGAATCAGTACTTC.

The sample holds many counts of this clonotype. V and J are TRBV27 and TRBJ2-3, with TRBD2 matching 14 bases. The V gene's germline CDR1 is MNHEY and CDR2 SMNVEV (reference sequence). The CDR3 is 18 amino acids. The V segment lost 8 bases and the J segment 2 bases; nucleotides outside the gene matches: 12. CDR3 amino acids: CASRGGLAGGSTTDTQYF. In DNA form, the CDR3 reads TGTGCCAGCCGAGGAGGACTAGCGGGAGGCAGTACCACAGATACGCAGTATTTT.